The clone carrying this TCR beta chain appeared a few times. What it recognizes is unknown. The germline CDR1 and CDR2 sequences are SQVTM and ANQGSEA. Trimming took off 3 bases at V and 4 bases at J, with 12 bases between the two ends. This CDR3 comprises 14 residues. The data stem from a study of T-cell reconstitution after alpha-beta-depleted transplantation in children. Preparation of the TCRbeta library was carried out with unique molecular identifiers. TCRdb processed the PCR reads anew with MiXCR; each CDR3 protein has one entry. The sample consists of 200,000 to 250,000 distinct CDR3 sequences, about a quarter of them appearing once. Regarding the study as a whole: A year post-transplant, T-cell counts and diversity derived mostly from newly produced T cells. By about two months after transplant, alpha-beta T cells reportedly arose from several hundred graft clones that had expanded. TCRbeta diversity was high at day 60 in some patients (a result of surviving recipient T cells and thymic progenitors).

The chain joins TRBV29-1 to TRBJ2-2; D could derive from TRBD1 or TRBD2 (6 bases each). This TCR derives from a girl aged 2 to 10 with Fanconi anemia, due to receive a stem cell transplant. The sequencing used PBMCs, collected before TCRalphabeta/CD19-depleted stem cell transplant. As DNA, the CDR3 is TGCAGCGTTGAGGAGGGACACCCCACCGGGGAGCTGTTTTTT. Protein sequence: CSVEEGHPTGELFF.